Below, 20 T cell receptor beta chains from the same sample are listed, as sequenced in a study of T cell responses to AZD1222 COVID-19 vaccine. Clones were read by immunoSEQ multiplex PCR, and TCRdb kept only the in-frame ones, dropping some. In the table there are roughly 170,000 clones, 90% to 95% of which are singletons. Sample: peripheral blood, taken 28 days after the second AZD1222 dose. All receptors come from an adult who received the AZD1222 COVID-19 vaccine.

This sequence joins TRBV4-2 and TRBJ2-2; 9 positions match TRBD2. The CDR3 runs 14 residues. CDR1 and CDR2 (germline): LGHNA, YNFKEQ. Trimming took 4 bases from V and 5 from J; bases not matched to a gene: 2. CDR3 sequence reads: CASSPLAGTGELFF. The CDR3 DNA sequence: TGTGCCAGCAGCCCCCTAGCGGGAACCGGGGAGCTGTTTTTT.

The V gene is TRBV27, the J gene TRBJ1-2; maybe TRBD1 (5 bases). Germline V gives CDR1 MNHEY, CDR2 SMNVEV (reference sequence). V shed 2 bases and J shed 8 bases, with 12 bases lying between them. The CDR3 spans 13 residues. The CDR3: CASSLVGEGGYTF. CDR3 DNA: TGTGCCAGCAGTTTAGTGGGGGAGGGAGGCTACACCTTC.

Remarks on this clone: The junction shows a germline mismatch at one end, possibly a read error. This chain connects TRBV6-5 to TRBJ2-5; a weak D match, TRBD1 (5 bases). Per germline, CDR1 MNHEY and CDR2 SVGAGI. This CDR3 region has 16 residues. CDR3 sequence reads: CASSYSAGHSQETPYF. The CDR3 nucleotides are TGTGCCAGCAGTTACTCCGCAGGGCATAGCCAAGAGACCCCGTACTTC.

The V call is TRBV7-8, the J call TRBJ1-3; unclear D gene. The CDR3 runs 18 residues. V lost 5 bases and J lost 1, with 21 bases in between. CDR1 is SGHVS, CDR2 FQNEAQ, per germline. The CDR3 sequence is CASSPWWVFFRSGNTIYF. CDR3 DNA: TGTGCCAGCAGCCCCTGGTGGGTGTTCTTCAGGTCTGGAAACACCATATATTTT.

This clone was seen once. This chain links TRBV7-9 with TRBJ2-3; D may be TRBD1 (6 bases). Germline lookup yields CDR1 SEHNR and CDR2 FQNEAQ (reference sequence). Between the trimmed V and J ends, which lost 5 bases and 4 bases, there was a span of 13 bases. The CDR3 runs 14 residues. The DNA for the CDR3 is TGTGCCAGCAGCCAGTTCGCAGGGGCAGATACGCAGTATTTT. This translates into CASSQFAGADTQYF.

The chain couples TRBV2 to TRBJ1-1, with a tentative D call TRBD1 (6 bases). The CDR3 is 13 residues long. V dropped 4 bases and J dropped 1 base, with 7 bases sitting between them. From germline, CDR1 is SNHLY and CDR2 FYNNEI. CDR3 sequence reads: CASSVQGNTEAFF. CDR3 in DNA: TGTGCCAGCAGTGTACAGGGGAACACTGAAGCTTTCTTT.

The J gene is TRBJ2-3, the V gene TRBV2; a possible D gene is TRBD1 (6 bases). V shed 6 bases and J shed 10 bases, with 14 bases lying between them. The germline CDR1 and CDR2 sequences are SNHLY and FYNNEI. The CDR3 is 12 amino acids. CDR3 protein: CASSPGDRSQYF. The DNA for the CDR3 is TGTGCCAGCAGCCCAGGGGATCGATCGCAGTATTTT.

This chain links TRBV18 with TRBJ1-2; 9 nucleotides match TRBD1. The CDR3 contains 14 residues. Germline CDR1 is KGHSH and CDR2 is LQKENI. Trimming cost V 2 bases and J 3 bases; bases outside gene matches: 1. The CDR3 DNA sequence: TGTGCCAGCTCACCAAGGGACAGGGACTATGGCTACACCTTC. Translating gives CASSPRDRDYGYTF.

The chain combines TRBV18 with TRBJ2-4; unclear D gene. Germline V CDR1 and CDR2: KGHSH, LQKENI. The CDR3 is made up of 15 amino acids. The V and J ends lost 3 bases and 9 bases respectively, with 18 bases between them. The CDR3 DNA reads as TGTGCCAGCTCACCTCTAGAAACAGCGATGTCCATTCAGTACTTC. Its translation: CASSPLETAMSIQYF.

The rearrangement uses TRBV6-5 and TRBJ2-7; TRBD1 agrees at 8 bases. Trimming cost V 6 bases and J 3 bases; bases outside gene matches: 10. The CDR3 covers 15 residues. Germline V CDR1 and CDR2: MNHEY, SVGAGI. The CDR3 protein is CASRADRGMGYEQYF. CDR3 sequence (DNA): TGTGCCAGCAGGGCTGACAGGGGAATGGGCTACGAGCAGTACTTC.

The rearrangement joins TRBV7-9 to TRBJ1-3, with 7 bases fitting TRBD1. The CDR3 sequence is 17 residues long. Germline V gives CDR1 SEHNR, CDR2 FQNEAQ (reference sequence). The J segment lost 2 bases and the V segment lost 1 base, leaving 8 bases of the junction unmatched. The CDR3 DNA follows: TGTGCCAGCAGCTTAGGAGCTAACCAGGGGGCTGGAAACACCATATATTTT. Its protein is CASSLGANQGAGNTIYF.

The CDR3 nucleotides read TGTGCCAGCAGCCAGCTTCGGGGCACTGAAGCTTTCTTT. Its protein is CASSQLRGTEAFF. The V call is TRBV3-1 (or the pseudogene TRBV3-2), the J call TRBJ1-1, with D unclear. V gave up 3 bases and J gave up 4 bases, with 9 bases separating them. The germline V gene encodes CDR1 LGHDT and CDR2 YNNKEL (reference sequence). This CDR3 is 13 amino acids long.

The sample holds a few counts of this clone. The chain recombines TRBV18 with TRBJ1-1; 7 bases are shared with TRBD1. Germline assignment: CDR1 KGHSH and CDR2 LQKENI. With 3 bases clipped from V and 10 bases from J, the junction kept 11 bases outside the gene matches. The CDR3 spans 14 residues. As DNA, the CDR3 is TGTGCCAGCTCACCCCGGACAGGAAAGTTCGTAGCTTTCTTT. The encoded protein is CASSPRTGKFVAFF.

The chain is built from TRBV19 and TRBJ1-5; D perhaps matches TRBD1 (6 bases). CDR1 and CDR2 (germline): LNHDA, SQIVND (reference sequence). V lost 2 bases and J lost 4, with 9 bases in between. The CDR3 is 14 amino acids. The CDR3 DNA reads TGTGCCAGTAGTATACAGGGGTGGAATCAGCCCCAGCATTTT. It translates to CASSIQGWNQPQHF.

This sequence joins TRBV5-1 and TRBJ1-5, with D uncertain. Germline-derived CDR1 and CDR2 are SGHRS and YFSETQ. Trimming stripped 7 bases from V and 0 bases from J, with 20 bases between. The CDR3 totals 17 residues. CDR3 loop: CASARDRNPYSNQPQHF. In DNA, the CDR3 is TGCGCCAGCGCTAGGGATCGCAACCCATATAGCAATCAGCCCCAGCATTTT.

About this clone: This same CDR3 is encoded by further DNA sequences in the sample. V gene TRBV6-2 or TRBV6-3 combines with J gene TRBJ1-1, with a possible D match to TRBD1 (5 bases). V lost 0 bases, J lost 7 bases, and 6 bases lay in between. The CDR3 consists of 12 residues. Germline values: CDR1 MNHEY, CDR2 SVGEGT. CDR3 DNA: TGTGCCAGCAGTTACTCAAGGGGTGAAGCTTTCTTT. Encoded protein: CASSYSRGEAFF.

The chain joins TRBV11-2 to TRBJ2-7, with unresolved D. V gave up 3 bases and J gave up 3 bases, with 6 bases separating them. The CDR3 consists of 12 residues. Germline V gene lookup returns CDR1 SGHAT and CDR2 FQNNGV. The CDR3 loop is CASSLSNYEQYF. The CDR3 nucleotides are TGTGCCAGCAGCTTGTCTAACTACGAGCAGTACTTC.

The V and J genes are TRBV11-2 and TRBJ2-1; TRBD2 agrees at 11 bases. The CDR3 runs to 15 residues. CDR1 SGHAT and CDR2 FQNNGV come from the germline V gene. After removal of 5 bases from V and 9 bases from J, the junction contained 9 bases not matched to a gene. In DNA, the CDR3 is TGTGCCAGCAGCCTTTTGACTAGCGGGGTGGGTGAGCAGTTCTTC. Translation: CASSLLTSGVGEQFF.

This chain links TRBV3-1 (or the pseudogene TRBV3-2) with TRBJ2-2; D possibly matches TRBD1 or TRBD2 (5 bases each). Germline values: CDR1 LGHDT, CDR2 YNNKEL (reference sequence). There are 17 residues in the CDR3. Trimming took off 3 bases at V and 1 base at J, with 15 bases between the two ends. The CDR3 sequence: CASSQGPSGGNTGELFF. CDR3 DNA: TGTGCCAGCAGCCAGGGTCCGAGTGGGGGGAACACCGGGGAGCTGTTTTTT.

This clone was picked up one time. The J gene is TRBJ2-2, the V gene TRBV7-6; TRBD1 is a possible D gene (5 bases). Germline loops: CDR1 SGHVS, CDR2 FNYEAQ. Trimming took 5 bases from V and 1 from J, leaving 17 bases between them. This CDR3 has 17 residues. CDR3 sequence reads: CASSRPRLGENTGELFF. The CDR3 DNA reads TGTGCCAGCAGCCGCCCCCGCCTAGGGGAGAACACCGGGGAGCTGTTTTTT.